A single sample gave rise to the 11 T cell receptor beta chains below, sequenced in a study of cytomegalovirus exposure and HLA in healthy donors. With 60 Vbeta and 13 Jbeta primers, the PCR was carried out. Method: immunoSEQ multiplex PCR; TCRdb's copy keeps in-frame clones and lacks some. The sample lists roughly 120,000 clones, 79% seen once, with 2.5% to 3% in the top ten. The sequenced material came from PBMCs. The receptor set was obtained from a woman under 30 in good health and CMV-seropositive.

The rearrangement uses TRBV4-2 and TRBJ2-1; perhaps TRBD2 as D (5 bases). The germline V and J ends were trimmed by 0 bases and 8 bases, with 8 bases remaining between them. Germline V gives CDR1 LGHNA, CDR2 YNFKEQ. The CDR3 is made up of 13 amino acids. The CDR3 spells CASSQDLGDEQFF. The CDR3 bases are TGTGCCAGCAGCCAAGATCTCGGGGATGAGCAGTTCTTC.

This chain connects TRBV6-1 to TRBJ1-2; 8 bases map to TRBD1. J gave up 2 bases and V 6 bases, and 5 bases lay outside the gene matches. CDR3 length: 14 residues. CDR1 is MNHNS and CDR2 is SASEGT in the germline V gene. Here the CDR3 DNA reads TGTGCCAGCAGAAGACAGGGGATAAACTATGGCTACACCTTC. This encodes CASRRQGINYGYTF.

This clone came up once. The chain couples TRBV5-4 to TRBJ1-2, with D hard to call. Germline CDR1 is SGHNT and CDR2 is YYREEE (reference sequence). The CDR3 runs 13 residues. Trimming removed 3 bases at V and 10 bases at J, with 16 bases between. The CDR3 here is CASSSGRMRDYTF. The CDR3 DNA is TGTGCCAGCAGCTCCGGACGGATGCGGGACTACACCTTC.

The rearrangement links TRBV7-6 to TRBJ2-7; 10 positions match TRBD2. Trimming took 4 bases from V and 7 from J; bases not matched to a gene: 4. Germline loops: CDR1 SGHVS, CDR2 FNYEAQ. CDR3 length equals 13 residues. CDR3 DNA sequence: TGTGCCAGCAGCTCCAGGGGACTAGCGGAGCAGTACTTC. Translating gives CASSSRGLAEQYF.

The chain recombines TRBV6-5 with TRBJ1-2; 8 bases line up with TRBD1. V shed 7 bases, J shed 8 bases, and the junction held 9 bases outside the gene matches. CDR1 and CDR2 (germline): MNHEY, SVGAGI. The CDR3 has 13 residues. In nucleotides, the CDR3 is TGTGCCAGCAAAGCTTCGACAGGGGCCGGCTACACCTTC. This translates into CASKASTGAGYTF.

The chain is built from TRBV28 and TRBJ2-4; 12 bases match TRBD2. V shed 1 base, J shed 9 bases, and the junction held 13 bases outside the gene matches. The CDR3 is 18 amino acids. Germline loops: CDR1 MDHEN, CDR2 SYDVKM. DNA of the CDR3: TGTGCCAGCAGTTTATCAAGACTAGCGGGAGCCCTACAGGGCATTCAGTACTTC. Its protein is CASSLSRLAGALQGIQYF. Drawing the rest from reference TRBV28 and TRBJ2-4, the complete variable domain is DVKVTQSSRYLVKRTGEKVFLECVQDMDHENMFWYRQDPGLGLRLIYFSYDVKMKEKGDIPEGYSVSREKKERFSLILESASTNQTSMYLCASSLSRLAGALQGIQYFGAGTRLSVL.

The rearrangement joins TRBV6-5 to TRBJ1-3, with D maybe TRBD1 (6 bases). Per germline, CDR1 MNHEY and CDR2 SVGAGI. V gave up 6 bases and J gave up 3 bases, with 15 bases separating them. The length of the CDR3 is 15 residues. CDR3 loop: CASSLQGIGGNTIYF. The CDR3 bases are TGTGCCAGCAGCTTACAGGGTATCGGTGGAAACACCATATATTTT.

The chain employs TRBV6-6 and TRBJ1-1, with TRBD1 identical over 8 bases. V lost 0 bases to trimming and J lost 4 bases; unmatched junction nucleotides: 4. The CDR3 has 15 amino acids. The germline gives CDR1 MNHNY, CDR2 SVGAGI (reference sequence). The CDR3 DNA sequence: TGTGCCAGCAGTTACTCGCCAGGGGGCGGCACTGAAGCTTTCTTT. Translation gives CASSYSPGGGTEAFF.

The chain has TRBV7-8 and TRBJ2-7; TRBD1 matches at 7 bases. V lost 4 bases to trimming and J lost 7 bases; unmatched junction nucleotides: 10. CDR1 is SGHVS, CDR2 FQNEAQ, per germline. This CDR3 comprises 14 residues. The CDR3 here is CASSSLTGTREQYF. CDR3 in DNA: TGTGCCAGCAGCTCTTTGACAGGGACGAGGGAGCAGTACTTC.

This chain joins TRBV10-3 and TRBJ2-7; D unclear. V lost 3 bases to trimming and J lost 0 bases, with 6 bases between them. In germline, CDR1 is ENHRY, CDR2 SYGVKD. The CDR3 totals 13 residues. For the CDR3, the DNA is TGTGCCATCAGTGACAGGCCCTCCTACGAGCAGTACTTC. Translating it yields CAISDRPSYEQYF.

This clone has only one observation. This chain connects TRBV19 to TRBJ1-2; D remains unclear. Germline CDR1 reads LNHDA; CDR2 reads SQIVND (reference sequence). The CDR3 extends over 14 amino acids. The V end was cut by 5 bases, the J end by 5 bases, with 15 bases between. CDR3 region: CASSRASEEYGYTF. CDR3 bases: TGTGCCAGTAGTCGAGCGAGTGAGGAGTATGGCTACACCTTC.